One sample yielded the 8 T cell receptor beta chains listed below, sequenced in a study of tissue T cells after allogeneic stem cell transplantation. Produced via immunoSEQ multiplex PCR; TCRdb's table is partial and in-frame only. Of about 22,000 clones in the sample, 55% to 80% were seen once. Specimen: spleen. The receptors come from a female BALB/c mouse in good health. This strain has MHC haplotype H2-d.

Of note for this clone: The listed genes are named as in mouse. Incomplete CDR3 DNA: TGTGCCAGCAGCCAAGATGGCGGGCATAACTATGCTGAGCAGTTC. Protein: CASSQDGGHNYAEQF. The complete CDR3 reads CASSQDGGHNYAEQFF. The chain links TRBV2 to TRBJ2-1; D call uncertain. The CDR3 extends 1 residue past the end of the read, so its final part is completed from the germline J gene. With 0 bases removed from V and 0 bases from J, the gap between germline ends came to 9 bases. The CDR3 loop spans 16 amino acids. From germline, CDR1 is LGHNA and CDR2 YSYQKL.

Notes on this clone: Gene names and germline refer to mouse. The sequence runs out 1 residue before the end of the CDR3; the remainder is reconstructed from the germline J gene. The chain couples TRBV19 to TRBJ2-1; no clear D. Trimming stripped 4 bases from V and 7 bases from J, with 9 bases between. Germline CDR1 reads FNHDT; CDR2 reads SITEND (reference sequence). The CDR3 consists of 12 residues. CDR3: CASSWSRAEQFF. The covered CDR3 bases are TGTGCCAGCAGTTGGAGTAGGGCTGAGCAGTTC.

Regarding this clone: Any gene name here is a mouse gene name. The read ends 1 residue shy of where the CDR3 ends; the end is completed using the germline J gene. V gene TRBV13-1 combines with J gene TRBJ2-2, with 8 bases fitting TRBD2. This CDR3 has 17 amino acids. CDR1 and CDR2 (germline): NSHNY, SYGAGN. The junction had 8 bases not matched to a gene; V was cut back by 3 bases and J by 1 base. The CDR3 bases that were read are TGTGCCAGCAGTGGCCCCACTGGGGGCCTAAACACCGGGCAGCTCTAC. This encodes CASSGPTGGLNTGQLY. The full CDR3 reads CASSGPTGGLNTGQLYF.

Details on this clone: Germline and genes here are mouse. The CDR3 extends 1 residue past the end of the read, so its final part is completed from the germline J gene. V gene TRBV13-1 combines with J gene TRBJ2-1, with TRBD2 matching 10 bases. Trimming at V came to 2 bases and at J to 7 bases, leaving 9 bases not matched to a gene. The CDR3 totals 16 residues. Germline CDR1 is NSHNY and CDR2 is SYGAGN. This chain's CDR3 is CASSDPLLGGRAEQFF. CDR3 bases read: TGTGCCAGCAGTGACCCCCTCCTGGGGGGGCGCGCTGAGCAGTTC.

Notes on this clone: Mouse names are used for the genes. The read terminates 1 residue ahead of where the CDR3 ends, so the germline J gene completes it. The chain recombines TRBV13-2 with TRBJ2-4, with 9 bases that match TRBD2. The CDR3 totals 14 residues. V lost 1 base, J lost 5 bases, and 2 bases stayed unmatched. Germline V CDR1 and CDR2: NNHNN, SYGAGS (reference sequence). CDR3 loop: CASGDPGGGNTLYF. Partial CDR3 DNA: TGTGCCAGCGGTGATCCTGGGGGGGGAAACACCTTGTAC.

About this clone itself: Gene names denote mouse genes. The read terminates 1 residue before the CDR3 end, so the remaining end is supplied by the germline J gene. This chain uses TRBV5 with TRBJ2-2; the D is unclear. Germline CDR1 and CDR2: LGHNA and YNLKQL (reference sequence). This CDR3 comprises 14 residues. Trimming shortened V by 4 bases and J by 1 base, and 7 bases separated the two germline ends. The CDR3 sequence is CASSPRGNTGQLYF. CDR3 DNA (partial): TGTGCCAGCAGCCCCCGCGGAAACACCGGGCAGCTCTAC.

This clone was recorded a few times. The gene symbols are mouse symbols. The CDR3 end falls 1 residue outside the read, so it is completed with the germline J gene. V and J are TRBV1 and TRBJ2-7; 11 nucleotides line up with TRBD1. The CDR3 contains 12 residues. CDR1 is NSQYPW and CDR2 is LRSPGD in the germline V gene (reference sequence). J gave up 7 bases and V 7 bases, and 3 bases lay outside the gene matches. CDR3 region: CTCKGTGGEQYF. The CDR3 DNA, read in part, is TGCACCTGCAAAGGGACAGGGGGAGAACAGTAC. Together with reference TRBV1 and TRBJ2-7, the CDR3 gives the full variable domain: VTLLEQNPRWRLVPRGQAVNLRCILKNSQYPWMSWYQQDLQKQLQWLFTLRSPGDKEVKSLPGADYLATRVTDTELRLQVANMSQGRTLYCTCKGTGGEQYFGPGTRLTVL.

In the case of this clone: The genes are named according to mouse. The CDR3 goes on 1 residue after the read ends, and that part is filled in from the germline J gene. The rearrangement links TRBV3 to TRBJ1-1; D is perhaps TRBD1 (6 bases). Germline values: CDR1 SNHLY, CDR2 FYNGKV (reference sequence). The V gene lost 1 base and the J gene lost 3 bases, with 6 bases spanning the gap. This CDR3 has 13 residues. The covered CDR3 bases are TGTGCCAGCAGCTTAGAGGGGGACACAGAAGTCTTC. It codes for CASSLEGDTEVF. The complete CDR3 reads CASSLEGDTEVFF.